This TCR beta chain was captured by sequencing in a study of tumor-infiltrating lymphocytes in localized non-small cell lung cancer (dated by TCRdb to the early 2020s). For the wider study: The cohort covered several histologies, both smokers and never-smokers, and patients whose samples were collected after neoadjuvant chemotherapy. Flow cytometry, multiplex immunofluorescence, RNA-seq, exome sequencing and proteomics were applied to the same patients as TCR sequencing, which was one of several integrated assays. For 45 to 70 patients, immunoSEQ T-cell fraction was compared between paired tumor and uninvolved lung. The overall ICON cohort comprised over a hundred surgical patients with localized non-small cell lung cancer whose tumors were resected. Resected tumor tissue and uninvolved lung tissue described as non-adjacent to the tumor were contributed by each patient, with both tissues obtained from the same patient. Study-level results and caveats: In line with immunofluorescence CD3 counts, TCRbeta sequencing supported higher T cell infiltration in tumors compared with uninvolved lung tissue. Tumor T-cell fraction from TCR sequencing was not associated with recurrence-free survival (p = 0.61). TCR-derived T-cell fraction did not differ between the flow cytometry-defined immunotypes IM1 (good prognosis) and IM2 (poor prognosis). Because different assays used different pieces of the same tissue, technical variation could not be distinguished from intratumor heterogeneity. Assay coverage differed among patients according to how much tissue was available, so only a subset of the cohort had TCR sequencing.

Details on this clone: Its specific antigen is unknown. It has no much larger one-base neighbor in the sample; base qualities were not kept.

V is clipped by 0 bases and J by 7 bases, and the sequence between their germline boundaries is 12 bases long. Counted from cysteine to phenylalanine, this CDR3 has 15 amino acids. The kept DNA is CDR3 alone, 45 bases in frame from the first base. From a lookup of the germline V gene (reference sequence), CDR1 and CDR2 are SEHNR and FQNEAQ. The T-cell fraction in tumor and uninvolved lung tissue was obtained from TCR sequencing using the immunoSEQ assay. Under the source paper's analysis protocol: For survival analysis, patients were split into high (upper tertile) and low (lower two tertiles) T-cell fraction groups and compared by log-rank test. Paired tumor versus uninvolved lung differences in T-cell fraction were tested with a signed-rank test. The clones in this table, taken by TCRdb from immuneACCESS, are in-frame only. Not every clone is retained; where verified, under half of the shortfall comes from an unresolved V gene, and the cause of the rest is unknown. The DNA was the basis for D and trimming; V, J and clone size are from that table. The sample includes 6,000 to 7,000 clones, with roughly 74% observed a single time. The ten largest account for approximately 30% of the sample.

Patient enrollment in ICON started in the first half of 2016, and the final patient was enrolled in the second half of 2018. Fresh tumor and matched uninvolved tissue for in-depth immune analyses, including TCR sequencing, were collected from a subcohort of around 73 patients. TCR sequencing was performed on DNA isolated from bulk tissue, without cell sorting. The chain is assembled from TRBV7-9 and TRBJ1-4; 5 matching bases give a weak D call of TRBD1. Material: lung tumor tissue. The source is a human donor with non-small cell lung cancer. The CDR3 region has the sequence CASSLAKGIGEKLFF. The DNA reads TGTGCCAGCAGCTTAGCGAAGGGGATCGGTGAAAAACTGTTTTTT.